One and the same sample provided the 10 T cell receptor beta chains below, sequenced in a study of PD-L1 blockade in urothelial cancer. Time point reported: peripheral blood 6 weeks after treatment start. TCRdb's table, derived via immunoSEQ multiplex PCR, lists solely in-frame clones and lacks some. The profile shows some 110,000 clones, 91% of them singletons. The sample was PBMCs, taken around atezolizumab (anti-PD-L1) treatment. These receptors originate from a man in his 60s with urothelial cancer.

The CDR3 loop is CATERLSGETQYF. In DNA form, the CDR3 reads TGTGCCACGGAGCGACTTTCAGGGGAGACCCAGTACTTC. This rearrangement joins TRBV7-6 to TRBJ2-5; tentatively, D is TRBD1 (5 bases). Germline V lookup: CDR1 SGHVS, CDR2 FNYEAQ. The V end lost 10 bases, the J end lost 5 bases, and 17 bases lay between the germline ends. The CDR3 runs to 13 residues.

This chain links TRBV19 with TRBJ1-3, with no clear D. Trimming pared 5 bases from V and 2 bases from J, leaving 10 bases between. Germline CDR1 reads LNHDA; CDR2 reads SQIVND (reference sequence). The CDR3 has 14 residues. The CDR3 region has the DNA TGTGCCAGTAGTCCGCGAGGTCCTGGAAACACCATATATTTT. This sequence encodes CASSPRGPGNTIYF.

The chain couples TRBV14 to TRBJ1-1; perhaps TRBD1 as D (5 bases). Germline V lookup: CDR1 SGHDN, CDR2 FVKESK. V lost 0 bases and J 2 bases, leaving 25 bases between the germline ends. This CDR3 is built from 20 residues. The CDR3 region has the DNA TGTGCCAGCAGCCAAGATCTAAGGATGACAGAGACAAGGGGAAACACTGAAGCTTTCTTT. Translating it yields CASSQDLRMTETRGNTEAFF.

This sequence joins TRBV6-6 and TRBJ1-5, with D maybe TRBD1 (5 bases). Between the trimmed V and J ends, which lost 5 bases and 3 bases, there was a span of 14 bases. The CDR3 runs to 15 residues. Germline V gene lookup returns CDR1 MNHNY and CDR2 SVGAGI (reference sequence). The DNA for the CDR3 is TGTGCCAGCAGTCCTCCGACAGTGTTCAATCAGCCCCAGCATTTT. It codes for CASSPPTVFNQPQHF.

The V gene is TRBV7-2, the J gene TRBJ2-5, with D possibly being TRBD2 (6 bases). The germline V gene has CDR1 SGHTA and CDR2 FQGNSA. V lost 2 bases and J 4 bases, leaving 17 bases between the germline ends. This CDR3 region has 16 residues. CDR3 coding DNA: TGTGCCAGCAGCTTATTGTCTAGCGAAAGAGGAGAGACCCAGTACTTC. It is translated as CASSLLSSERGETQYF.

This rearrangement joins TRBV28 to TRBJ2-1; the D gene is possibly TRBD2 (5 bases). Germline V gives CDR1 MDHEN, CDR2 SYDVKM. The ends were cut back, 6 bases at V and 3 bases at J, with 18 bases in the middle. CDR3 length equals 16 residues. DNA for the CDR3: TGTGCCAGCAGGACGGGATCCGTCAAATTCTACAATGAGCAGTTCTTC. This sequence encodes CASRTGSVKFYNEQFF.

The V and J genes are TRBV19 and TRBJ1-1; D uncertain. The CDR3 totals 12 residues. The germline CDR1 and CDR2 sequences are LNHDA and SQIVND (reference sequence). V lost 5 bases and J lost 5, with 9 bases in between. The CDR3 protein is CASSQAGTEAFF. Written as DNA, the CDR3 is TGTGCCAGTAGTCAGGCGGGGACTGAAGCTTTCTTT.

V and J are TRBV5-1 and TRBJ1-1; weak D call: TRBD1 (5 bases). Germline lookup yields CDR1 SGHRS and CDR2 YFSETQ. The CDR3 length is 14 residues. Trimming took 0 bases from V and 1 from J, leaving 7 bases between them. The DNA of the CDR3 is TGCGCCAGCAGCTTGGAGGGGTCGAACACTGAAGCTTTCTTT. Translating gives CASSLEGSNTEAFF.

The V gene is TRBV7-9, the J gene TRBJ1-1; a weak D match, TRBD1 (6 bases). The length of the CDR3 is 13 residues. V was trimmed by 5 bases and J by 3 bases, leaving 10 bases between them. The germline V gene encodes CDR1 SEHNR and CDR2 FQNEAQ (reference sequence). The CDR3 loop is CASSIQGHTEAFF. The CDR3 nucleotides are TGTGCCAGCAGCATACAGGGACACACTGAAGCTTTCTTT.

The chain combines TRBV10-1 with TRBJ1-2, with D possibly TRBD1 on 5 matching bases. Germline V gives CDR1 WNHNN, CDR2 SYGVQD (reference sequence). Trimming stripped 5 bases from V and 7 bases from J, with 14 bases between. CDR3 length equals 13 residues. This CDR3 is CASSPGTRSGYTF. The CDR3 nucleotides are TGCGCCAGCAGTCCCGGGACTCGCAGTGGCTACACCTTC.